The present entry profiles one T cell receptor beta chain with its context. Its antigen is currently unknown. This sample is drawn from a study of cytomegalovirus exposure and HLA in healthy donors. Across the study: Unique TCR beta sequences numbering some 120 million came from approximately 180 million T cells in an earlier analysis. Overall study results and limits: Later analysis demonstrated an association between a missense DCLRE1C variant and TCR beta V- and J-gene trimming.

V lost 7 bases and J 1 base, leaving 16 bases between the germline ends. The CDR3 runs 14 residues. Germline CDR1 SQVTM, CDR2 ANQGSEA. A multiplex PCR was run with 60 Vbeta primers and 13 Jbeta primers. Libraries were prepared by immunoSEQ multiplex PCR; TCRdb keeps only in-frame clonotypes and omits some of them. This sample has about 120,000 clones, with around 72% found just once. The J gene is TRBJ1-1, the V gene TRBV29-1; D is undetermined. The sequence was obtained from a young man in good health and CMV-seronegative. The sequenced sample consisted of PBMCs. Here the CDR3 reads CSADSYPGNTEAFF. The CDR3 nucleotides read TGCAGCGCCGATTCGTACCCCGGGAACACTGAAGCTTTCTTT.